This TCR beta chain was sequenced for a study of early T cells in non-severe SARS-CoV-2 infection. This clonotype was observed many times. Looked up from germline, CDR1 is SGHTA and CDR2 is FQGTGA. With V trimmed by 5 bases and J by 1 base, 6 bases remained unmatched. This CDR3 is built from 16 residues. Each CDR3 protein is one row after TCRdb ran MiXCR on the 5' RACE reads. Among under 75,000 distinct CDR3 sequences listed, roughly 13% were seen once. This TCR derives from an adult who was a healthcare worker with PCR-confirmed SARS-CoV-2 infection or an uninfected control (not recorded which). This chain connects TRBV7-3 to TRBJ2-2, with 8 bases lining up with TRBD1. The sample comprised whole blood. This CDR3 reads CASSPGTGRNTGELFF. The CDR3 nucleotides are TGTGCCAGCAGCCCGGGGACAGGTCGGAACACCGGGGAGCTGTTTTTT.